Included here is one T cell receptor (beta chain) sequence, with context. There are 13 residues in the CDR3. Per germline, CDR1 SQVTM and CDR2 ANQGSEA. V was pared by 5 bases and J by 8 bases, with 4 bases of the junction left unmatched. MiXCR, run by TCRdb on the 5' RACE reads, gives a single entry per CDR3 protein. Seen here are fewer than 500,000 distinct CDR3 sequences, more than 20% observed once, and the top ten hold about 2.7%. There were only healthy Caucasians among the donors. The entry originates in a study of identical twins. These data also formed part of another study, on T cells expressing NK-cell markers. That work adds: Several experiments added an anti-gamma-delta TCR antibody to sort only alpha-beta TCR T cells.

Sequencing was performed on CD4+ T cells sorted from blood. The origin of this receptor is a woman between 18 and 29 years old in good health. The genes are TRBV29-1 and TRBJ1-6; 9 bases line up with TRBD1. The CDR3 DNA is TGCAGCGTTTCGGGACAGGGCGATTCACCCCTCCACTTT. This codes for CSVSGQGDSPLHF.